This T cell receptor beta chain appears in the sequencing data of a study of OX40 agonist ivuxolimab in advanced cancers. This clone was seen once. Assay used: immunoSEQ multiplex PCR; TCRdb lists only in-frame clones, some missing. The table shows roughly 70,000 clones, with around 86% occurring only once. Sequenced material: CD4+ or CD8+ T cells sorted from blood, taken in a trial of the OX40 agonist ivuxolimab. The TCR sequence derives from an adult with an advanced solid tumor such as melanoma, head and neck, liver or kidney cancer.

Here the CDR3 DNA reads TGTGCCAGCAGGGTCGGTTCGAGGGCGGGGAACACTGAAGCTTTCTTT. Translated, it gives CASRVGSRAGNTEAFF. The chain links TRBV2 to TRBJ1-1; no clear D. The CDR3 extends over 16 amino acids. V was cut by 6 bases and J by 1 base, with 18 bases left in between. Germline lookup yields CDR1 SNHLY and CDR2 FYNNEI. The whole variable domain, remainder taken from reference TRBV2 and TRBJ1-1, is EPEVTQTPSHQVTQMGQEVILRCVPISNHLYFYWYRQILGQKVEFLVSFYNNEISEKSEIFDDQFSVERPDGSNFTLKIRSTKLEDSAMYFCASRVGSRAGNTEAFFGQGTRLTVV.